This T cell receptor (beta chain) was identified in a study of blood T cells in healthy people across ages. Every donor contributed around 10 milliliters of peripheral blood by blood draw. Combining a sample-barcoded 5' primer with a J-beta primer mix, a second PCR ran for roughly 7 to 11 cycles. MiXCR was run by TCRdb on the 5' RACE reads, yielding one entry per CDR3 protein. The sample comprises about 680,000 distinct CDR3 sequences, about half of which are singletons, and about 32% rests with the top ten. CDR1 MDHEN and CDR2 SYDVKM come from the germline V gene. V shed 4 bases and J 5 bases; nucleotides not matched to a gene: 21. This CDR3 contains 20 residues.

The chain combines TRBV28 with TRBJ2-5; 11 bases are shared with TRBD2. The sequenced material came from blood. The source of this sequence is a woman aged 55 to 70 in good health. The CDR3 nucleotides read TGTGCCAGCAGTTCTTTACAGCCTACTAGCGGGAGTAGGTATGGGGAGACCCAGTACTTC. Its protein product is CASSSLQPTSGSRYGETQYF.